The rows below give T cell receptor beta chains drawn from one sample of a study of control samples from healthy donors and cancer patients. Profiling relied on immunoSEQ multiplex PCR, and the TCRdb table lists in-frame clones only, not all of them. The sample consists of 76,000 or so clones, roughly nine tenths of them appearing once. The sequenced material came from PBMCs. The receptors were gathered from a woman in her fifties or sixties with colorectal cancer. CDR3s include the opening cysteine and the closing phenylalanine or tryptophan.

v_gene	CDR3aa
TRBV7-9	CASTREAGELFF
TRBV5-5	CASSSDRGWGEAFF
TRBV29-1	CSVEGVSGANVLTF
TRBV19	CASSLAGDNEKLFF
TRBV7-2	CASSLGQGNYGYTF
TRBV6-5	CASRSDREGNQPQHF
TRBV6-2/TRBV6-3	CASSLGGVQPQHF
TRBV6-1	CASSELMWTVGQPQHF
TRBV18	CASAYNRGGGYTF
TRBV13	CASSSGGPDTQYF
TRBV18	CASSQKGVRQNTYNEKLFF
TRBV3-1/TRBV3-2	CASSQQSPRRVTEAFF
TRBV27	CASSFRPSGTDTQYF
TRBV12-5	CASGLVPDTPDYGYTF
TRBV4-3	CASSQRYDGSGGASYNEQFF